This TCR beta chain was sequenced in a study of a mutant IDH1 vaccine in newly diagnosed glioma. The overall study: Patients began vaccination 4-6 weeks after radiotherapy alone, or with temozolomide cycles. Findings of the study overall: Altogether, roughly 93% of patients exhibited vaccine-induced immune responses.

Sequencing used immunoSEQ multiplex PCR; TCRdb keeps in-frame clones, though not all of them. Among about 56,000 clones listed, approximately 71% were seen once. The V end was cut by 6 bases, the J end by 0 bases, with 9 bases between. Per the germline V gene, CDR1 is MNHEY and CDR2 is SVGAGI. The CDR3 contains 13 residues. Time point in this sample: week 47, end of study. The vaccine gave 300 ug of a 20-mer mutant IDH1 peptide subcutaneously per dose. For this clone: Its antigen is still unknown.

This TCR was sampled from a man aged 50-59 years with glioma. Sequencing was performed on PBMCs, taken from a glioma patient whose treatment included an IDH1 peptide vaccine. The chain combines TRBV6-5 with TRBJ2-7, with a possible D match to TRBD1 (7 bases). The CDR3 DNA follows: TGTGCCAGCAGGCGGGACAGCTCCTACGAGCAGTACTTC. It is translated as CASRRDSSYEQYF.